What follows is one T cell receptor (beta chain) and its context. The antigen is unknown. Clones were read by immunoSEQ multiplex PCR, and TCRdb kept only the in-frame ones, dropping some. The sample has approximately 11,000 clones, 90% to 95% seen once. The germline gives CDR1 SGHTS, CDR2 YDEGEE. Losses at the gene ends were 1 base for V and 3 bases for J; bases not matched to a gene: 5. The CDR3 extends over 15 amino acids. Samples were taken several times over chemoradiotherapy. The sample originates from a study of chemoradiotherapy in HPV16-positive cancers. Findings of the study overall: Only two HPV16-positive patients supplied the functional HPV-specificity definition. For HPV16-positive patients, expanding HPV-responsive T cells associated with longer recurrence-free survival.

The chain is built from TRBV5-8 and TRBJ2-3, with 7 bases aligning to TRBD2. The material was blood, obtained from a patient who underwent chemoradiotherapy. The source is a human donor with HPV-associated anogenital cancer. The CDR3 spells CASSLRTLATDTQYF. CDR3 DNA: TGTGCCAGCAGCTTGAGGACACTAGCGACAGATACGCAGTATTTT.